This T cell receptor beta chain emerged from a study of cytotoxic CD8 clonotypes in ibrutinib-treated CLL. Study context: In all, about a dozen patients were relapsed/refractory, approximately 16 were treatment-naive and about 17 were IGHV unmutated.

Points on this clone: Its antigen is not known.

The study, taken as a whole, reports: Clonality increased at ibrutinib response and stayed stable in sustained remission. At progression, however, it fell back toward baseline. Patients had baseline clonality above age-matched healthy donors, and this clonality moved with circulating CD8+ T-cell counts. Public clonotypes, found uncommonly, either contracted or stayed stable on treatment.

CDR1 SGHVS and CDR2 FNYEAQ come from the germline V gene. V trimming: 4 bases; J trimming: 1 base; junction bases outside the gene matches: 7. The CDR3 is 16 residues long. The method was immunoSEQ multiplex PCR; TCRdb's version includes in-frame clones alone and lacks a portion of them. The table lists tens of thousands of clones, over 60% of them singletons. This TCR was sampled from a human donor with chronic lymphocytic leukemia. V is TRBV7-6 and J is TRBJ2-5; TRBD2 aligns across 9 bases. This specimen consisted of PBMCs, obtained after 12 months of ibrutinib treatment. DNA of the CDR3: TGTGCCAGCAGCTCGGCGGGGACTAGCCCCCAAGAGACCCAGTACTTC. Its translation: CASSSAGTSPQETQYF.